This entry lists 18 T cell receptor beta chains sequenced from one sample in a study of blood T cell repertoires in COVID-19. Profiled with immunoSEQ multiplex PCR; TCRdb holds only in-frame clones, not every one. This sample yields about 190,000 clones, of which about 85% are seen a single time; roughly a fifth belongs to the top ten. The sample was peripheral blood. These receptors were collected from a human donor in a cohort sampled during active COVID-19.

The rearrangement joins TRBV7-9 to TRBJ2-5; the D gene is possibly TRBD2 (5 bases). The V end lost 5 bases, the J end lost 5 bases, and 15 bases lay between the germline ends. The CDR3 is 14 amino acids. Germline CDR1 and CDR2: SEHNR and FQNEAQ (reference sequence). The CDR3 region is CASSPNSRRETQYF. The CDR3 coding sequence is TGTGCCAGCAGCCCGAACAGTAGGAGGGAGACCCAGTACTTC. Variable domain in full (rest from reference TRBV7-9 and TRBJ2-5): DTGVSQNPRHKITKRGQNVTFRCDPISEHNRLYWYRQTLGQGPEFLTYFQNEAQLEKSRLLSDRFSAERPKGSFSTLEIQRTEQGDSAMYLCASSPNSRRETQYFGPGTRLLVL.

This CDR3 is CASSLVDSGTQYF. CDR3 DNA: TGTGCCAGCAGCCTCGTGGACTCGGGGACCCAGTACTTC. The chain joins TRBV7-9 to TRBJ2-5, with D possibly matching TRBD2 (5 bases). The CDR3 loop spans 13 amino acids. The germline V and J ends were trimmed by 5 bases and 7 bases, with 14 bases remaining between them. Germline V CDR1 and CDR2: SEHNR, FQNEAQ (reference sequence). The full variable domain, its missing parts supplied by reference TRBV7-9 and TRBJ2-5, is DTGVSQNPRHKITKRGQNVTFRCDPISEHNRLYWYRQTLGQGPEFLTYFQNEAQLEKSRLLSDRFSAERPKGSFSTLEIQRTEQGDSAMYLCASSLVDSGTQYFGPGTRLLVL.

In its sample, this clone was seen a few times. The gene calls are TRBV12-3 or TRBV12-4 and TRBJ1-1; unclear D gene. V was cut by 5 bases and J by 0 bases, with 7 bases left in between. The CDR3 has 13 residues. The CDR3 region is CASSPLVNTEAFF. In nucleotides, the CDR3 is TGTGCCAGCAGTCCTCTAGTGAACACTGAAGCTTTCTTT.

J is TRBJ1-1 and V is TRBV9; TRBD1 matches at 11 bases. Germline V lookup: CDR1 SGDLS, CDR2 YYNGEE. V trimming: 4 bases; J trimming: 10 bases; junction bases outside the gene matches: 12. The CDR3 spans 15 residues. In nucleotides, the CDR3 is TGTGCCAGCAGCCCCCGGACAGGGGGCACGTCGGGAGCTTTCTTT. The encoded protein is CASSPRTGGTSGAFF.

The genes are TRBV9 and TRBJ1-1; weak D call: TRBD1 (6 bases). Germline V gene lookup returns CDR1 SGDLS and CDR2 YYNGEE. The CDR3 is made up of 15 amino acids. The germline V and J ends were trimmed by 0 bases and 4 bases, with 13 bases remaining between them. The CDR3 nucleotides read TGTGCCAGCAGCGTAGTATCACAGGGTGGCACTGAAGCTTTCTTT. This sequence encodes CASSVVSQGGTEAFF.

The CDR3 coding sequence is TGTGCCAGCAGCTCAGGGACTGTTGCCAACATTCAGTACTTC. It yields the protein CASSSGTVANIQYF. The chain employs TRBV7-9 and TRBJ2-4; D possibly corresponds to TRBD2 (6 bases). Trimming shortened V by 4 bases and J by 7 bases, and 14 bases separated the two germline ends. Germline-derived CDR1 and CDR2 are SEHNR and FQNEAQ (reference sequence). The CDR3 runs to 14 residues.

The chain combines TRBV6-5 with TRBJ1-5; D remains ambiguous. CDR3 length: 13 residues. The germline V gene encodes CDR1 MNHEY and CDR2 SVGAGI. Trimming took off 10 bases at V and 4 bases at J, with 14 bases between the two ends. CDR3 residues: CATSRGGNQPQHF. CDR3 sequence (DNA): TGTGCCACCAGCCGGGGTGGAAATCAGCCCCAGCATTTT.

CDR3 sequence: CATSGLAERYEQYF. In nucleotides, the CDR3 is TGTGCCACCAGCGGACTAGCGGAGCGCTACGAGCAGTACTTC. This rearrangement joins TRBV15 to TRBJ2-7; 10 positions match TRBD2. Germline V gene data show CDR1 as LNHNV and CDR2 as YYDKDF (reference sequence). The CDR3 spans 14 residues. J gave up 3 bases and V 5 bases, and 4 bases lay outside the gene matches.

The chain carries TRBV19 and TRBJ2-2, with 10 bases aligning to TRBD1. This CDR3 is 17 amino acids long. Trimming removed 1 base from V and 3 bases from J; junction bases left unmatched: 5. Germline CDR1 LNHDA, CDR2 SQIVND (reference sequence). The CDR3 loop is CASSIVGTGEYTGELFF. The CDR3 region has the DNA TGTGCCAGTAGTATAGTGGGGACAGGGGAATACACCGGGGAGCTGTTTTTT.

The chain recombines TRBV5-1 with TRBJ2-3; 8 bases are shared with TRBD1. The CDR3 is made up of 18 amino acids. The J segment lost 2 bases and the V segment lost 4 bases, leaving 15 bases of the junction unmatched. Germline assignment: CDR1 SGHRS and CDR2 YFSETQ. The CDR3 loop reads CASSQHALTGVNTDTQYF. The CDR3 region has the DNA TGCGCCAGCAGCCAACACGCCTTGACAGGGGTAAACACAGATACGCAGTATTTT.

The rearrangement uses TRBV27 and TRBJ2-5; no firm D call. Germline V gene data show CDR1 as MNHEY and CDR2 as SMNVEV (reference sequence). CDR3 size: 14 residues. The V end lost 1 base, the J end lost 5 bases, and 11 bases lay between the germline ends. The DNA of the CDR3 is TGTGCCAGCAGTTTATACGGGTCTTGGGAGACCCAGTACTTC. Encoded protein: CASSLYGSWETQYF.

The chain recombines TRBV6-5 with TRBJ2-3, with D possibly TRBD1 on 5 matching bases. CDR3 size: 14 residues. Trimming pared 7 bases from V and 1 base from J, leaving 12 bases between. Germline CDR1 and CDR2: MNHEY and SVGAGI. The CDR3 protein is CASKNGRGTDTQYF. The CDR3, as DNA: TGTGCCAGCAAGAACGGCAGGGGCACAGATACGCAGTATTTT.

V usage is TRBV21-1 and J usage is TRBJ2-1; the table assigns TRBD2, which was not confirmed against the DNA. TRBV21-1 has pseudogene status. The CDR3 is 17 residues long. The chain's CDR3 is CASSKVKTSGTYNEQFF. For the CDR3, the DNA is TGTGCCAGCAGCAAAGTCAAGACTAGCGGGACTTACAATGAGCAGTTCTTC.

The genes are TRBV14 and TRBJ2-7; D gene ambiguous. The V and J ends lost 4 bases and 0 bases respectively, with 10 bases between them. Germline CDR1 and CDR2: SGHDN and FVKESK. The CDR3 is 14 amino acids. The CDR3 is CASSRAGLSYEQYF. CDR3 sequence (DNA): TGTGCCAGCAGCCGAGCAGGCCTCTCCTACGAGCAGTACTTC.

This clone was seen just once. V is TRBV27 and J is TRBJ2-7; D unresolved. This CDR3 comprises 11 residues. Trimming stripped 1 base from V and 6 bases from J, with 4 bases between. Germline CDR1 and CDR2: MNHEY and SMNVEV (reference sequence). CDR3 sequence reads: CASSLYGEQYF. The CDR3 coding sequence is TGTGCCAGCAGTTTATACGGCGAGCAGTACTTC.

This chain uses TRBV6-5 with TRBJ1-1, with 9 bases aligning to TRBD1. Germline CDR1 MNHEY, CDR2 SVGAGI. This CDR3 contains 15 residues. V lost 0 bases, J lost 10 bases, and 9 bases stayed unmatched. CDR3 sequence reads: CASSYSTGGGSRAFF. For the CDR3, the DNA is TGTGCCAGCAGTTACTCAACAGGGGGCGGATCACGAGCTTTCTTT.

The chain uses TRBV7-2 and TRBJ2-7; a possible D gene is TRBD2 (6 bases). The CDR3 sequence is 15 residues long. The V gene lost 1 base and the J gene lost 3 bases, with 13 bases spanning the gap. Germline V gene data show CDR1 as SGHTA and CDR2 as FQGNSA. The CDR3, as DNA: TGTGCCAGCAGCTTAGTACTTGGTAGCGGCTACGAGCAGTACTTC. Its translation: CASSLVLGSGYEQYF.

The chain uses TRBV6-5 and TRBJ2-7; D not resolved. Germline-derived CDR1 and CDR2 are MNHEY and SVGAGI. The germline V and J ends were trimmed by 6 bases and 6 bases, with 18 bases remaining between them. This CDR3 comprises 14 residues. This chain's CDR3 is CASSYGYSRLEQYF. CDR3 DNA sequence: TGTGCCAGCAGCTACGGCTACTCAAGACTCGAGCAGTACTTC.